A single sample is the source of the 7 T cell receptor beta chains below, sequenced in a study of blood T cell repertoires in COVID-19. Measured with immunoSEQ multiplex PCR; TCRdb has only the in-frame clones, and not every one. Here the sample spans tens of thousands of clones, approximately 90% being singletons. Sequencing was carried out using peripheral blood. These receptors were taken from a man aged 45 to 65 with active or convalescent COVID-19.

Comment on this clone: The sample contains more than one DNA sequence encoding this CDR3. The chain recombines TRBV10-1 with TRBJ2-5, with D tentatively TRBD2 (5 bases). V was shortened by 4 bases and J by 2 bases, with 8 bases between the two germline ends. This CDR3 comprises 13 residues. Germline loops: CDR1 WNHNN, CDR2 SYGVQD (reference sequence). The CDR3 sequence: CASSGSGQETQYF. In nucleotides, the CDR3 is TGCGCCAGCAGTGGATCGGGGCAAGAGACCCAGTACTTC.

The V and J genes are TRBV19 and TRBJ1-1, with no clear D. Trimming removed 5 bases at V and 0 bases at J, with 7 bases between. The CDR3 sequence is 13 residues long. Germline assignment: CDR1 LNHDA and CDR2 SQIVND (reference sequence). The CDR3 nucleotides read TGTGCCAGTAGTGAGGGTATGAACACTGAAGCTTTCTTT. This encodes CASSEGMNTEAFF.

The rearrangement joins TRBV5-1 to TRBJ2-5; no clear D. Germline V CDR1 and CDR2: SGHRS, YFSETQ. Trimming shortened V by 5 bases and J by 3 bases, and 14 bases separated the two germline ends. CDR3 length: 14 amino acids. The CDR3 protein is CASSAAVAEETQYF. CDR3 DNA sequence: TGCGCCAGCAGTGCCGCCGTAGCCGAAGAGACCCAGTACTTC.

The chain is built from TRBV6-1 and TRBJ1-5; 7 bases align to TRBD1. Germline values: CDR1 MNHNS, CDR2 SASEGT. CDR3 size: 16 residues. V dropped 1 base and J dropped 7; count of bases not matched to a gene: 10. In nucleotides, the CDR3 is TGTGCCAGCAGTGAAGTTTCCCAGGGGGTCGGGCAGCCCCAGCATTTT. Amino acids: CASSEVSQGVGQPQHF.

The chain links TRBV27 to TRBJ1-1; D gene uncertain. Between the trimmed V and J ends, which lost 6 bases and 6 bases, there was a span of 17 bases. The CDR3 totals 14 residues. The V gene's germline CDR1 is MNHEY and CDR2 SMNVEV (reference sequence). CDR3 in amino acids: CASRTQVFGSEAFF. Written as DNA, the CDR3 is TGTGCCAGCAGGACCCAGGTCTTTGGGTCTGAAGCTTTCTTT.

The table lists this clone with a few counts. The junction departs from the called germline gene at one end, perhaps through a read error. Written as DNA, the CDR3 is TGTGCCAGCAGCACACATGGGGGGGGAGCAGGGTCTCCCTTC. It is translated as CASSTHGGGAGSPF. The chain combines TRBV5-4 with TRBJ2-7, with 7 nucleotides matching TRBD2. The CDR3 consists of 14 residues. Germline V gives CDR1 SGHNT, CDR2 YYREEE (reference sequence).

This chain connects TRBV11-1 to TRBJ1-2; D may be TRBD1 (6 bases). Trimming stripped 0 bases from V and 4 bases from J, with 12 bases between. Germline lookup yields CDR1 SGHAT and CDR2 FQDESV (reference sequence). The CDR3 extends over 15 amino acids. CDR3 DNA: TGTGCCAGCAGCTTAGCCGGACAGAGGGGCTATGGCTACACCTTC. Translated, it gives CASSLAGQRGYGYTF.